The next 20 T cell receptor beta chains were all read from a single sample in a study of T cells in Graves' hyperthyroidism and ophthalmopathy. TCR beta CDR3 regions were amplified from RNA transcripts. First-round RT-PCR of the TCR CDR3 relied on the HTBI primer set. TCRdb re-analysed the multiplex PCR reads in MiXCR, keeping a single row per CDR3 protein. The sample yields about 160,000 distinct CDR3 sequences, just under 9.5% seen once. Specimen: blood. These receptors all come from a woman in her late teens or twenties with Graves' hyperthyroidism that later progressed to Graves' ophthalmopathy.

The table lists this clonotype with many counts. The V call is TRBV15, the J call TRBJ2-2, with D possibly called TRBD1 or TRBD2 (6 bases each). The V end was cut by 0 bases, the J end by 2 bases, with 16 bases between. The CDR3 runs to 18 residues. Germline V lookup: CDR1 LNHNV, CDR2 YYDKDF (reference sequence). The CDR3 loop reads CATSRDPPGAVNTGELFF. The DNA for the CDR3 is TGTGCCACCAGCAGAGACCCCCCGGGGGCTGTTAACACCGGGGAGCTGTTTTTT.

In the case of this clonotype: Possible read error: a much larger clone is one base away. This rearrangement joins TRBV12-3 or TRBV12-4 to TRBJ1-1; D unresolved. V lost 1 base to trimming and J lost 10 bases, with 13 bases between them. The CDR3 length is 13 residues. The CDR3 loop is CASSLGVSSRAFF. In DNA, the CDR3 is TGTGCCAGCAGTTTAGGTGTAAGTTCTAGAGCTTTCTTT.

The rearrangement joins TRBV6-9 to TRBJ1-2; 12 nucleotides match TRBD1. This CDR3 region has 16 residues. Germline V gene lookup returns CDR1 MNHGY and CDR2 SVAAGI. Trimming cost V 4 bases and J 10 bases; bases outside gene matches: 13. The CDR3 spells CASSLGTGGAGNDYTF. In DNA form, the CDR3 reads TGTGCCAGCAGTTTGGGGACAGGGGGCGCAGGGAATGACTACACCTTC.

The sample holds many counts of this clonotype. The rearrangement links TRBV20-1 to TRBJ2-2; the D is unclear. The CDR3 extends over 17 amino acids. V lost 0 bases and J lost 1, with 15 bases in between. CDR1 is DFQATT, CDR2 SNEGSKA, per germline (reference sequence). The CDR3 sequence: CSARDFRPPGNTGELFF. The DNA for the CDR3 is TGCAGTGCTAGAGATTTTCGTCCCCCCGGGAACACCGGGGAGCTGTTTTTT.

This clonotype was counted at least ten times. The chain has TRBV20-1 and TRBJ1-1; 9 bases map to TRBD1. The germline CDR1 and CDR2 sequences are DFQATT and SNEGSKA (reference sequence). CDR3 length equals 12 residues. V was pared by 6 bases and J by 4 bases, with 3 bases of the junction left unmatched. CDR3 coding DNA: TGCAGTGCCACGACAGGGGGCACTGAAGCTTTCTTT. Translating it yields CSATTGGTEAFF.

This chain links TRBV27 with TRBJ2-2; 9 bases map to TRBD1. Germline lookup yields CDR1 MNHEY and CDR2 SMNVEV (reference sequence). The trim removed 7 bases at V and 6 bases at J, leaving 9 bases unmatched. CDR3 length: 15 residues. CDR3 sequence reads: CASNTGGASAGELFF. In DNA, the CDR3 is TGTGCCAGCAACACAGGGGGCGCTTCGGCCGGGGAGCTGTTTTTT.

In this sample, this clonotype turned up many times. The chain carries TRBV24-1 and TRBJ1-5; TRBD1 agrees at 10 bases. J gave up 5 bases and V 3 bases, and 6 bases lay outside the gene matches. CDR3 size: 16 residues. Germline values: CDR1 KGHDR, CDR2 SFDVKD. The CDR3 loop reads CATSDADRGRDQPQHF. The DNA of the CDR3 is TGTGCCACCAGTGATGCCGACAGGGGGCGTGATCAGCCCCAGCATTTT.

This chain uses TRBV2 with TRBJ2-1, with 13 positions matching TRBD2. The CDR3 extends over 14 amino acids. CDR1 SNHLY and CDR2 FYNNEI come from the germline V gene. With 10 bases clipped from V and 6 bases from J, the junction kept 6 bases outside the gene matches. The CDR3 here is CANLRTSGGNEQFF. For the CDR3, the DNA is TGTGCCAACCTGAGGACTAGCGGGGGCAATGAGCAGTTCTTC.

Worth noting for this clonotype: Being one base from a much bigger clone, this may be a read error. This chain uses TRBV12-3 or TRBV12-4 with TRBJ2-5; D might be TRBD1 (5 bases). This CDR3 contains 15 residues. This CDR3 reads CASSWGGRYEETRYF. CDR3 sequence (DNA): TGTGCCAGCAGTTGGGGCGGTCGATATGAAGAGACCCGGTACTTC.

This clonotype was seen repeatedly, ten times or more. The chain has TRBV6-1 and TRBJ1-5, with D unresolved. CDR3 size: 12 residues. V gave up 1 base and J gave up 4 bases, with 2 bases separating them. CDR1 and CDR2 from the germline V gene are MNHNS and SASEGT. CDR3: CASSEGNQPQHF. CDR3 bases: TGTGCCAGCAGTGAAGGTAATCAGCCCCAGCATTTT.

This clonotype showed up many times. This chain uses TRBV11-2 with TRBJ1-4; 7 nucleotides agree with TRBD1. V lost 5 bases, J lost 7 bases, and 10 bases stayed unmatched. There are 15 residues in the CDR3. Germline V gene lookup returns CDR1 SGHAT and CDR2 FQNNGV. The CDR3 DNA sequence: TGTGCCAGCAGCCGCTTGGAGGGGGCGGGTGAAAAACTGTTTTTT. Translation gives CASSRLEGAGEKLFF.

There are many counts of this clonotype. This sequence joins TRBV12-3 or TRBV12-4 and TRBJ2-7, with D perhaps being TRBD1 or TRBD2 (5 bases each). This CDR3 spans 12 amino acids. Deletions cut 3 bases from V and 7 bases from J, with 10 bases between. The CDR3 loop reads CASSLGEWEQYF. The CDR3 region has the DNA TGTGCCAGCAGTTTGGGGGAATGGGAGCAGTACTTC.

As concerns this clonotype: A much larger clone sits a single nucleotide away, making a read error possible. The chain has TRBV11-2 and TRBJ2-7, with 8 positions matching TRBD2. The CDR3 extends over 17 amino acids. The germline V gene encodes CDR1 SGHAT and CDR2 FQNNGV. The CDR3 sequence is CASRLEGGGAGAYEQYF. The CDR3 nucleotides read TGTGCCAGCAGATTAGAGGGGGGTGGAGCGGGAGCCTACGAGCAGTACTTC.

There are a few counts of this clonotype. Possible read error: a much larger clone is one base away. This chain uses TRBV12-3 or TRBV12-4 with TRBJ1-2; 8 bases align to TRBD1. Losses at the gene ends were 5 bases for V and 4 bases for J; bases not matched to a gene: 12. The CDR3 is 16 amino acids. CDR3 protein: CASSPGGQGAGYGYTF. CDR3 DNA sequence: TGTGCCAGCAGTCCAGGAGGGCAGGGGGCCGGCTATGGCTACACCTTC.

This clonotype was counted many times. The V call is TRBV6-1, the J call TRBJ1-2; 12 bases match TRBD1. Germline assignment: CDR1 MNHNS and CDR2 SASEGT. CDR3 length: 16 amino acids. After removal of 7 bases from V and 7 bases from J, the junction contained 13 bases not matched to a gene. The CDR3 region is CASIAPPGQGARGYTF. The CDR3 nucleotides read TGTGCCAGCATCGCTCCCCCGGGACAGGGGGCGCGTGGCTACACCTTC.

A word on this clonotype: A much larger clone is a single base away; this may be a read error. V and J are TRBV28 and TRBJ1-6; 9 nucleotides match TRBD1. The CDR3 spans 15 residues. Germline V CDR1 and CDR2: MDHEN, SYDVKM. Trimming at V came to 4 bases and at J to 12 bases, leaving 10 bases not matched to a gene. This CDR3 reads CASSSRDRENLPLHF. The CDR3 DNA reads TGTGCCAGCAGTTCCCGGGACAGGGAAAACTTACCCCTCCACTTT.

There are many counts of this clonotype. The J gene is TRBJ2-7, the V gene TRBV20-1; TRBD2 aligns across 9 bases. V shed 1 base and J 3 bases; nucleotides not matched to a gene: 10. The CDR3 has 16 amino acids. Germline CDR1 reads DFQATT; CDR2 reads SNEGSKA (reference sequence). The CDR3 protein is CSARGGSSGGYYEQYF. CDR3 sequence (DNA): TGCAGTGCTAGAGGCGGAAGTAGCGGGGGTTACTACGAGCAGTACTTC.

In its sample, this clonotype was seen many times. The gene calls are TRBV28 and TRBJ1-5; TRBD1 matches at 12 bases. Germline lookup yields CDR1 MDHEN and CDR2 SYDVKM. Trimming took 1 base from V and 2 from J; bases not matched to a gene: 12. CDR3 length equals 20 residues. The CDR3 protein is CASSLLLWGQGARGNQPQHF. The CDR3 coding sequence is TGTGCCAGCAGTTTATTATTATGGGGACAGGGGGCGCGAGGCAATCAGCCCCAGCATTTT.

Ten or more counts support this clonotype. The genes are TRBV7-3 and TRBJ2-1, with D perhaps matching TRBD2 (6 bases). Between the trimmed V and J ends, which lost 2 bases and 8 bases, there was a span of 10 bases. CDR1 is SGHTA and CDR2 is FQGTGA in the germline V gene. The CDR3 spans 13 residues. CDR3: CASSLSGADEQFF. For the CDR3, the DNA is TGTGCCAGCAGCTTATCGGGAGCCGATGAGCAGTTCTTC.

J is TRBJ1-6 and V is TRBV6-5; D is ambiguous. The CDR3 totals 13 residues. V gave up 0 bases and J gave up 11 bases, with 8 bases separating them. Germline values: CDR1 MNHEY, CDR2 SVGAGI. This CDR3 is CASSYSAMPPLHF. The DNA of the CDR3 is TGTGCCAGCAGTTACTCCGCCATGCCACCCCTCCACTTT.